This TCR beta chain was sequenced during a study of blood T cell repertoires in COVID-19. On the study more broadly: Sources were T cells, B-cell-depleted T cells, or PBMCs; the material itself was cDNA or gDNA.

This clone was seen only once. Authors' analysis steps: Amplification of reference gene primers provided the estimated nucleated cell counts. Only in-frame clones appear in the TCRdb table, and some are missing; sequencing was by immunoSEQ multiplex PCR. The D gene and trimming were derived from the DNA, and the V and J assignments and clone size from that table. Of 200,000 to 300,000 clones listed, approximately 83% are singletons. The participants were between roughly 18 and 100 years old and came from under 25 US areas. The germline V gene encodes CDR1 SGDLS and CDR2 YYNGEE. There are 16 residues in the CDR3. Unmatched junction bases numbered 5, after V lost 3 bases and J lost 6 bases.

The sequenced sample consisted of PBMCs or T cells enriched from blood (not recorded which). The receptor comes from a woman in her thirties or forties with acute COVID-19. V is TRBV9 and J is TRBJ1-6; 11 positions agree with TRBD1. The CDR3 DNA sequence: TGTGCCAGCAGCGCCCGGGGACAGGGGGTTAATTCACCCCTCCACTTT. It translates to CASSARGQGVNSPLHF.